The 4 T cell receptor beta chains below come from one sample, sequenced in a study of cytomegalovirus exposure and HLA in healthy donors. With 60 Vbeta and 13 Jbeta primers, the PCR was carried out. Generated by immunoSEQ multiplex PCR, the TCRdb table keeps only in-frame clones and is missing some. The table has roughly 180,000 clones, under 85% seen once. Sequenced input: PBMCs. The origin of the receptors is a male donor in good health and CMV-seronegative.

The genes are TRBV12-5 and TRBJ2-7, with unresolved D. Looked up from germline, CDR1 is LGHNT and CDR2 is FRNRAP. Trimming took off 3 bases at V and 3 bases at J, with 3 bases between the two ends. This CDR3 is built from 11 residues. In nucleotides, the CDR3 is TGTGCTAGTGGTTTCAACTACGAGCAGTACTTC. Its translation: CASGFNYEQYF.

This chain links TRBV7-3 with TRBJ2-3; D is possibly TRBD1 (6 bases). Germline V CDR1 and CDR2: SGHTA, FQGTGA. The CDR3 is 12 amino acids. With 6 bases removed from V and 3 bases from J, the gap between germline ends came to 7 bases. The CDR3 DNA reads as TGTGCCAGCAGGAGGGGGACAGATACGCAGTATTTT. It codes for CASRRGTDTQYF. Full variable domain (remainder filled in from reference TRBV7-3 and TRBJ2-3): GAGVSQTPSNKVTEKGKYVELRCDPISGHTALYWYRQSLGQGPEFLIYFQGTGAADDSGLPNDRFFAVRPEGSVSTLKIQRTERGDSAVYLCASRRGTDTQYFGPGTRLTVL.

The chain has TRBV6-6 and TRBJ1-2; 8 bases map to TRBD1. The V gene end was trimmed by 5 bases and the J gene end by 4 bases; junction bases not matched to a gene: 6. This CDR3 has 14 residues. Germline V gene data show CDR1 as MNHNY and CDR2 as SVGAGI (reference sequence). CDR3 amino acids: CASSPGDRPYGYTF. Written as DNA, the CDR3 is TGTGCCAGCAGTCCCGGGGACAGGCCCTATGGCTACACCTTC.

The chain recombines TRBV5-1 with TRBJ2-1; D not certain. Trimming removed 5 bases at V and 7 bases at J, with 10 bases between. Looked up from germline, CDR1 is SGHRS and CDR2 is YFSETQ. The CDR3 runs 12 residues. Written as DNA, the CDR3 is TGCGCCAGCAGTGTTGTACGGAATGAGCAGTTCTTC. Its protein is CASSVVRNEQFF.